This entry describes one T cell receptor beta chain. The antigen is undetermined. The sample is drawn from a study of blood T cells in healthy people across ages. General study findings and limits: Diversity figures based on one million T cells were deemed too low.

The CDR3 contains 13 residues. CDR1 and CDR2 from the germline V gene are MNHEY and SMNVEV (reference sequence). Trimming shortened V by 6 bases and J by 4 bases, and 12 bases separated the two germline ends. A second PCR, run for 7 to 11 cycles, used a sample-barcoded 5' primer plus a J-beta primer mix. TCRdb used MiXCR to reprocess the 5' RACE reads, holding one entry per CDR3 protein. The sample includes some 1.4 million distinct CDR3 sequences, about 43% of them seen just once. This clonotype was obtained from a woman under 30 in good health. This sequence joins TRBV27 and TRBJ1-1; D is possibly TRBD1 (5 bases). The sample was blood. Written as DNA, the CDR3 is TGTGCCAGCAGCGAGCGGGGGATCACTGAAGCTTTCTTT. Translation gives CASSERGITEAFF.